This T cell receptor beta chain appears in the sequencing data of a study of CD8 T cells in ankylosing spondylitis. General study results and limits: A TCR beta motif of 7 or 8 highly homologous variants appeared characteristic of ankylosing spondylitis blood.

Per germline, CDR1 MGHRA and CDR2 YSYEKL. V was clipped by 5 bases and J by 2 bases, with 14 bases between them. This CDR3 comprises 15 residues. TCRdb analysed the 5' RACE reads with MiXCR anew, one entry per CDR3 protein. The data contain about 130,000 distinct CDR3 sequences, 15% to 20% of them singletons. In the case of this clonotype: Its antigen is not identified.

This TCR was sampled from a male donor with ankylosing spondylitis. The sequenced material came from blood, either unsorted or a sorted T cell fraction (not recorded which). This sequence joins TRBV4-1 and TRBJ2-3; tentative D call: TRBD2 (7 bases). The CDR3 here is CASSKRDTHTDTQYF. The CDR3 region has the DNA TGCGCCAGCAGCAAGCGGGACACCCACACAGATACGCAGTATTTT.